What follows are 20 T cell receptor beta chains derived from one specimen sequenced in a study of T cells after yellow fever vaccination (dated by TCRdb to the late 2010s). The library was obtained by 5' RACE. The listed sequencing device is Illumina NovaSeq 6000. Clones were called with MiXCR by TCRdb after fastp trimmed the public reads at Q25, and only in-frame beta chains were retained. A single entry per CDR3 protein holds the most common genes and DNA from its merged rows. The sample has around 320,000 distinct CDR3 sequences on record, approximately 4% of them singletons. The top ten clones comprise 19% of the sample. According to the study, the label for this sample's treatment or condition signals: live attenuated yellow fever vaccine strain. The sequences come from PBMCs, collected 15 days after the yellow fever booster vaccination. Receptors originate from a man aged 18 to 29 who received the YFV17D yellow fever vaccine.

A few counts support this clonotype. The V and J genes are TRBV9 and TRBJ2-3; D is possibly TRBD2 (5 bases). Trimming pared 2 bases from V and 3 bases from J, leaving 13 bases between. The length of the CDR3 is 15 residues. The V gene's germline CDR1 is SGDLS and CDR2 YYNGEE. CDR3 bases: TGTGCCAGCAGCGTTCGAGGTGAGGGTACAGATACGCAGTATTTT. This gives the protein CASSVRGEGTDTQYF.

The V and J genes are TRBV7-8 and TRBJ2-1; TRBD2 agrees at 8 bases. CDR3 length: 16 amino acids. The V gene end was trimmed by 5 bases and the J gene end by 4 bases; junction bases not matched to a gene: 10. From germline, CDR1 is SGHVS and CDR2 FQNEAQ. CDR3: CASSPGGDPVYNEQFF. The CDR3 DNA reads as TGTGCCAGCAGCCCGGGGGGGGACCCTGTTTACAATGAGCAGTTCTTC.

This chain connects TRBV4-1 to TRBJ2-7, with TRBD2 matching 12 bases. This CDR3 contains 15 residues. Trimming removed 4 bases from V and 2 bases from J; junction bases left unmatched: 3. Germline-derived CDR1 and CDR2 are MGHRA and YSYEKL. The DNA of the CDR3 is TGCGCCAGCAGCCTACTAGCGGGGGGCCCCTACGAGCAGTACTTC. Amino acid sequence: CASSLLAGGPYEQYF.

In this sample, this clonotype turned up many times. The chain combines TRBV6-1 with TRBJ2-4; TRBD2 matches 7 bases. The V gene end was trimmed by 7 bases and the J gene end by 4 bases; junction bases not matched to a gene: 10. Germline CDR1 reads MNHNS; CDR2 reads SASEGT. The CDR3 sequence is 15 residues long. The CDR3 loop is CASKAGEGEKNIQYF. The CDR3 nucleotides read TGTGCCAGCAAGGCGGGGGAAGGGGAAAAAAACATTCAGTACTTC.

The chain combines TRBV11-1 with TRBJ2-7; maybe TRBD1 (5 bases). The germline V gene encodes CDR1 SGHAT and CDR2 FQDESV (reference sequence). Deletions cut 4 bases from V and 4 bases from J, with 17 bases between. The CDR3 has 15 residues. The CDR3 DNA sequence: TGTGCCAGCAGCTCCCGGACAAGGGGCGATTACGAGCAGTACTTC. Protein product: CASSSRTRGDYEQYF.

This clonotype was recorded many times. This sequence joins TRBV29-1 and TRBJ1-1; D is possibly TRBD1 (5 bases). The length of the CDR3 is 12 residues. CDR1 SQVTM and CDR2 ANQGSEA come from the germline V gene. V shed 4 bases and J shed 4 bases, with 10 bases lying between them. CDR3 region: CSVGWGGTEAFF. The CDR3 bases are TGCAGCGTTGGCTGGGGGGGCACTGAAGCTTTCTTT. Combining the CDR3 with reference TRBV29-1 and TRBJ1-1 gives the whole variable domain SAVISQKPSRDICQRGTSLTIQCQVDSQVTMMFWYRQQPGQSLTLIATANQGSEATYESGFVIDKFPISRPNLTFSTLTVSNMSPEDSSIYLCSVGWGGTEAFFGQGTRLTVV.

This clonotype has only a few counts. The chain recombines TRBV29-1 with TRBJ1-1; D is unresolved. Trimming took 7 bases from V and 5 from J, leaving 14 bases between them. Looked up from germline, CDR1 is SQVTM and CDR2 is ANQGSEA. This CDR3 comprises 12 residues. The CDR3 region is CSGVSLTTEAFF. In nucleotides, the CDR3 is TGCAGCGGGGTGTCACTCACGACTGAAGCTTTCTTT.

In this sample, this clonotype turned up a few times. CDR3 loop: CASSINRGSNTEAFF. The CDR3 DNA sequence: TGTGCCAGCAGTATAAACAGGGGTTCGAACACTGAAGCTTTCTTT. The V gene is TRBV27, the J gene TRBJ1-1; 7 nucleotides line up with TRBD1. The CDR3 is 15 residues long. Germline loops: CDR1 MNHEY, CDR2 SMNVEV (reference sequence). V was pared by 5 bases and J by 1 base, with 7 bases of the junction left unmatched.

This clonotype appeared many times. The J gene is TRBJ2-6, the V gene TRBV4-2; 11 bases are a match to TRBD2. Germline V CDR1 and CDR2: LGHNA, YNFKEQ. There are 17 residues in the CDR3. Germline trimming cut 5 bases from V and 0 bases from J; bases unmatched to any gene: 3. The CDR3 nucleotides read TGTGCCAGCAGCAGTAGCGGGGGGGCCTCTGGGGCCAACGTCCTGACTTTC. It specifies CASSSSGGASGANVLTF.

This clonotype was observed a few times. This clone may be a read error of a much larger clone one base away. The rearrangement links TRBV6-5 to TRBJ1-2, with 9 positions matching TRBD1. The germline V gene encodes CDR1 MNHEY and CDR2 SVGAGI. With 6 bases clipped from V and 7 bases from J, the junction kept 6 bases outside the gene matches. The CDR3 contains 13 residues. This CDR3 is CASRAGTGFGYTF. CDR3 DNA sequence: TGTGCCAGCAGGGCCGGGACAGGGTTTGGCTACACCTTC.

This clonotype occurred many times. CDR3 sequence reads: CATSDPRTAGELFF. The CDR3 bases are TGTGCCACCAGTGATCCCCGGACAGCCGGGGAGCTGTTTTTT. The V call is TRBV24-1, the J call TRBJ2-2; D may be TRBD1 (6 bases). Trimming cost V 3 bases and J 6 bases, with 10 bases left between them. Per germline, CDR1 KGHDR and CDR2 SFDVKD. The length of the CDR3 is 14 residues.

Points on this clonotype: One end of the junction fails to match germline, which may point to a read error. The rearrangement links TRBV5-5 to TRBJ2-1, with 10 nucleotides matching TRBD2. This CDR3 has 16 amino acids. Germline V gene sequence: CDR1 SGHKS, CDR2 YYEKEE (reference sequence). The CDR3 spells CASTLAGDRSFNEQFF. The CDR3 DNA reads TGTGCCAGCACGCTAGCGGGGGATAGGTCCTTCAATGAGCAGTTCTTC. Full variable domain (rest looked up from reference TRBV5-5 and TRBJ2-1): DAGVTQSPTHLIKTRGQQVTLRCSPISGHKSVSWYQQVLGQGPQFIFQYYEKEERGRGNFPDRFSARQFPNYSSELNVNALLLGDSALYLCASTLAGDRSFNEQFFGPGTRLTVL.

This clonotype was detected many times. The chain joins TRBV5-1 to TRBJ2-3, with D possibly TRBD2 on 6 matching bases. The CDR3 runs to 15 residues. Germline V gives CDR1 SGHRS, CDR2 YFSETQ. Trimming pared 1 base from V and 5 bases from J, leaving 14 bases between. This CDR3 is CASSLLGQGGDTQYF. The CDR3 DNA reads as TGCGCCAGCAGCTTGCTAGGGCAGGGAGGAGATACGCAGTATTTT.

The chain combines TRBV20-1 with TRBJ2-7; no firm D call. This CDR3 has 14 amino acids. The germline gives CDR1 DFQATT, CDR2 SNEGSKA (reference sequence). The ends were cut back, 0 bases at V and 0 bases at J, with 9 bases in the middle. CDR3 in amino acids: CSARDQRSSYEQYV. The CDR3 DNA reads as TGCAGTGCTAGAGATCAACGAAGCTCCTACGAGCAGTACGTC.

J is TRBJ1-6 and V is TRBV7-8; possible D gene TRBD1, 5 bases. CDR3 length: 15 amino acids. V was trimmed by 5 bases and J by 8 bases, leaving 16 bases between them. Germline-derived CDR1 and CDR2 are SGHVS and FQNEAQ. The CDR3 loop reads CASSLGVRMDSPLHF. In DNA, the CDR3 is TGTGCCAGCAGCCTGGGGGTCAGGATGGATTCACCCCTCCACTTT.

This clonotype was counted many times. The rearrangement links TRBV12-3 or TRBV12-4 to TRBJ1-2; TRBD1 aligns across 9 bases. Losses at the gene ends were 6 bases for V and 0 bases for J; bases not matched to a gene: 14. CDR3 size: 18 residues. As DNA, the CDR3 is TGTGCCAGCAGCAGAGACAGGGGGTATTTAGGTTCTAACTATGGCTACACCTTC. As protein: CASSRDRGYLGSNYGYTF.

At least ten counts were recorded for this clonotype. The chain has TRBV12-3 or TRBV12-4 and TRBJ1-2; no clear D. The CDR3 covers 12 residues. Trimming left V 7 bases short and J 5 bases short, with 11 bases between. For the CDR3, the DNA is TGTGCCAGCACCGCCGGAGGGTATGGCTACACCTTC. Its translation is CASTAGGYGYTF.

This clonotype was seen ten or more times. The chain joins TRBV7-2 to TRBJ2-7; 7 bases align to TRBD1. CDR3 length: 15 amino acids. V dropped 2 bases and J dropped 0; count of bases not matched to a gene: 4. From germline, CDR1 is SGHTA and CDR2 FQGNSA. CDR3 protein: CASSLRQGFSYEQYV. The CDR3 region has the DNA TGTGCCAGCAGCTTACGACAGGGATTCTCCTACGAGCAGTACGTC.

This clonotype has a handful of counts. The gene calls are TRBV12-3 or TRBV12-4 and TRBJ1-5; D gene ambiguous. The CDR3 extends over 13 amino acids. Trimming left V 8 bases short and J 7 bases short, with 15 bases between. The CDR3 loop is CASGQEGRQPQHF. In DNA form, the CDR3 reads TGTGCCAGCGGTCAAGAAGGGCGACAGCCCCAGCATTTT.

This clonotype has only a few counts. The chain is built from TRBV5-1 and TRBJ2-2, with TRBD2 matching over 7 bases. This CDR3 is 17 amino acids long. Looked up from germline, CDR1 is SGHRS and CDR2 is YFSETQ. Germline trimming cut 5 bases from V and 5 bases from J; bases unmatched to any gene: 15. The CDR3 coding sequence is TGCGCCAGCAGGCGCGAACCGGGGGGAAGTGGAACCGGGGAGCTGTTTTTT. Translated, it gives CASRREPGGSGTGELFF.